Shown below are 26 T cell receptor beta chains from a single sample sequenced in a study of cytomegalovirus exposure and HLA in healthy donors. Primers for the PCR totalled 60 Vbeta and 13 Jbeta. TCRdb keeps only in-frame clones here, not all; method: immunoSEQ multiplex PCR. The sample contains more than 95,000 clones, roughly 80% of which appear only once. The sequencing input was PBMCs. Every receptor here comes from a man aged 45-65 years in good health and CMV-seropositive.

V usage is TRBV25-1 and J usage is TRBJ1-2; possibly TRBD1 for D (6 bases). This CDR3 comprises 16 residues. Looked up from germline, CDR1 is MGHDK and CDR2 is SYGVNS. Trimming stripped 3 bases from V and 4 bases from J, with 18 bases between. CDR3 sequence (DNA): TGTGCCAGCAGTGATCCAGGCGCAGGGGAGAGCTATGGCTACACCTTC. This gives the protein CASSDPGAGESYGYTF.

This chain connects TRBV6-5 to TRBJ1-2; 8 positions match TRBD1. The V and J ends lost 2 bases and 4 bases, in that order; junction bases with no gene match: 6. CDR3 size: 15 residues. CDR1 and CDR2 from the germline V gene are MNHEY and SVGAGI. The CDR3 bases are TGTGCCAGCAGTTACATGAGACAGGGGAGCTATGGCTACACCTTC. This translates into CASSYMRQGSYGYTF.

This clone was counted only a few times. The V gene is TRBV11-2, the J gene TRBJ2-3; 8 nucleotides match TRBD2. Germline V gives CDR1 SGHAT, CDR2 FQNNGV. Trimming removed 5 bases from V and 0 bases from J; junction bases left unmatched: 7. This CDR3 spans 16 amino acids. The CDR3 reads CASSGRAGGSTDTQYF. The DNA of the CDR3 is TGTGCCAGCAGCGGGCGGGCGGGAGGTAGCACAGATACGCAGTATTTT.

The V gene is TRBV29-1, the J gene TRBJ2-1, with no clear D. CDR3 size: 10 residues. CDR1 is SQVTM and CDR2 is ANQGSEA in the germline V gene. The V and J ends lost 6 bases and 5 bases respectively, with 5 bases between them. The CDR3 nucleotides read TGCAGCGTCGTTAACAATGAGCAGTTCTTC. Translating gives CSVVNNEQFF.

J is TRBJ2-1 and V is TRBV19; 15 nucleotides match TRBD2. Per germline, CDR1 LNHDA and CDR2 SQIVND (reference sequence). This CDR3 is 17 amino acids long. The V segment lost 0 bases and the J segment 10 bases; nucleotides outside the gene matches: 7. The CDR3 nucleotides read TGTGCCAGTAGTATAGATCCATGGACTAGCGGGAGGGGCGAGCAGTTCTTC. Protein sequence: CASSIDPWTSGRGEQFF.

The chain links TRBV6-6 to TRBJ2-5; 7 bases map to TRBD2. This CDR3 has 14 amino acids. The J segment lost 7 bases and the V segment lost 5 bases, leaving 10 bases of the junction unmatched. Germline-derived CDR1 and CDR2 are MNHNY and SVGAGI (reference sequence). In DNA form, the CDR3 reads TGTGCCAGCAGTCCATCGGGACTAACCGCGACCCAGTACTTC. This translates into CASSPSGLTATQYF.

The V and J genes are TRBV5-1 and TRBJ2-1; D is unclear. Germline V lookup: CDR1 SGHRS, CDR2 YFSETQ. The CDR3 runs 12 residues. V was cut by 2 bases and J by 5 bases, with 5 bases left in between. CDR3 sequence (DNA): TGCGCCAGCAGCTTCAGTGACAATGAGCAGTTCTTC. Translated, it gives CASSFSDNEQFF.

This clone was seen only a few times. The CDR3 sequence is CASSKGEGSYNEQFF. The CDR3 DNA is TGTGCCAGCAGTAAAGGGGAGGGCTCTTACAATGAGCAGTTCTTC. The V call is TRBV6-1, the J call TRBJ2-1; 7 bases agree with TRBD2. Germline V gene data show CDR1 as MNHNS and CDR2 as SASEGT. The CDR3 has 15 residues. With 5 bases clipped from V and 4 bases from J, the junction kept 8 bases outside the gene matches.

The genes are TRBV2 and TRBJ2-3; 7 bases line up with TRBD1. V was clipped by 4 bases and J by 0 bases; unmatched bases: 7. Germline CDR1 reads SNHLY; CDR2 reads FYNNEI. The length of the CDR3 is 16 residues. The CDR3 here is CASSGLGTASTDTQYF. CDR3 nucleotide sequence: TGTGCCAGCAGTGGCCTAGGGACAGCTAGCACAGATACGCAGTATTTT.

The gene calls are TRBV5-1 and TRBJ2-1; TRBD2 matches 15 bases. The CDR3 sequence is 19 residues long. V lost 0 bases and J lost 5; bases outside the gene matches: 9. The germline CDR1 and CDR2 sequences are SGHRS and YFSETQ. CDR3 nucleotide sequence: TGCGCCAGCAGCTTGGGGACTAGCGGGAGGGGTTGGAAAGACAATGAGCAGTTCTTC. Encoded protein: CASSLGTSGRGWKDNEQFF.

V is TRBV11-3 and J is TRBJ2-1; D may be TRBD1 (5 bases). From germline, CDR1 is SGHNT and CDR2 YENEEA. This CDR3 has 15 residues. V was cut by 1 base and J by 3 bases, with 10 bases left in between. CDR3 amino acids: CASSLGWGSYNEQFF. The DNA for the CDR3 is TGTGCCAGCAGCTTAGGCTGGGGCAGCTACAATGAGCAGTTCTTC. Together with reference TRBV11-3 and TRBJ2-1, the CDR3 gives the full variable domain: EAGVVQSPRYKIIEKKQPVAFWCNPISGHNTLYWYLQNLGQGPELLIRYENEEAVDDSQLPKDRFSAERLKGVDSTLKIQPAELGDSAVYLCASSLGWGSYNEQFFGPGTRLTVL.

This clone was seen only once. The chain is built from TRBV19 and TRBJ2-1, with D maybe TRBD2 (5 bases). Trimming left V 10 bases short and J 7 bases short, with 14 bases between. CDR1 is LNHDA, CDR2 SQIVND, per germline (reference sequence). The CDR3 covers 12 residues. For the CDR3, the DNA is TGTGCCACCAGAGGGTCAAGTAATGAGCAGTTCTTC. It is translated as CATRGSSNEQFF.

The chain carries TRBV6-1 and TRBJ2-5; 10 nucleotides line up with TRBD2. There are 15 residues in the CDR3. Trimming cost V 7 bases and J 7 bases; bases outside gene matches: 12. CDR1 and CDR2 (germline): MNHNS, SASEGT. CDR3 nucleotide sequence: TGTGCCAGCAAGGATAGCGGGAGGCCGGGGGGGACCCAGTACTTC. This gives the protein CASKDSGRPGGTQYF.

The chain has TRBV28 and TRBJ2-7; 7 nucleotides align to TRBD2. The CDR3 has 14 residues. Germline V lookup: CDR1 MDHEN, CDR2 SYDVKM. After removal of 7 bases from V and 2 bases from J, the junction contained 8 bases not matched to a gene. This chain's CDR3 is CASITRGSTYEQYF. The DNA of the CDR3 is TGTGCCAGCATAACCCGCGGGAGCACCTACGAGCAGTACTTC.

This clone was seen a single time. The V call is TRBV19, the J call TRBJ2-7; TRBD2 aligns across 13 bases. The CDR3 has 19 amino acids. The V gene's germline CDR1 is LNHDA and CDR2 SQIVND (reference sequence). V gave up 6 bases and J gave up 6 bases; unmatched junction bases: 20. The CDR3 DNA reads TGTGCCAGTAGCAAGCCGGGACTAGCGGGAACCATGGTGCTAAGCGAGCAGTACTTC. It translates to CASSKPGLAGTMVLSEQYF.

This chain links TRBV18 with TRBJ1-1; 8 positions match TRBD1. After removal of 3 bases from V and 3 bases from J, the junction contained 6 bases not matched to a gene. Germline loops: CDR1 KGHSH, CDR2 LQKENI. The CDR3 has 15 residues. DNA for the CDR3: TGTGCCAGCTCACCTAAAACAGGGGGAGACACTGAAGCTTTCTTT. It translates to CASSPKTGGDTEAFF.

The genes are TRBV7-8 and TRBJ2-5, with 8 bases aligning to TRBD1. The J call is uncertain, as TRBJ2-7 better fits the DNA end. Germline assignment: CDR1 SGHVS and CDR2 FQNEAQ. The CDR3 has 19 residues. The CDR3 DNA is TGTGCCAGCAGCTTAGCGGCGGGACAGGCGATGAAATACGCCTACGAGCAGTACTTC. It is translated as CASSLAAGQAMKYAYEQYF.

This chain joins TRBV28 and TRBJ1-3; D gene uncertain. The CDR3 has 15 amino acids. Trimming left V 1 base short and J 0 bases short, with 7 bases between. The germline gives CDR1 MDHEN, CDR2 SYDVKM. The CDR3 coding sequence is TGTGCCAGCAGTTTATCTGGGAGCTCTGGAAACACCATATATTTT. Amino acid sequence: CASSLSGSSGNTIYF.

This chain connects TRBV27 to TRBJ2-2, with 9 nucleotides matching TRBD2. Per the germline V gene, CDR1 is MNHEY and CDR2 is SMNVEV (reference sequence). The CDR3 runs 14 residues. J gave up 2 bases and V 6 bases, and 1 base lay outside the gene matches. CDR3 sequence reads: CASRGLANTGELFF. Written as DNA, the CDR3 is TGTGCCAGCAGGGGACTAGCTAACACCGGGGAGCTGTTTTTT.

This sequence joins TRBV7-2 and TRBJ1-3; 9 bases fit TRBD1. The V and J ends lost 2 bases and 0 bases, in that order; junction bases with no gene match: 11. The germline gives CDR1 SGHTA, CDR2 FQGNSA. This CDR3 is 19 amino acids long. The DNA for the CDR3 is TGTGCCAGCAGCTTAACGGGACAGGGAGTCTTTCACTCTGGAAACACCATATATTTT. It translates to CASSLTGQGVFHSGNTIYF.

This chain connects TRBV5-1 to TRBJ2-2; 8 nucleotides align to TRBD1. The CDR3 is 16 amino acids. Germline assignment: CDR1 SGHRS and CDR2 YFSETQ. V gave up 1 base and J gave up 0 bases; unmatched junction bases: 2. The CDR3 spells CASSLLGQANTGELFF. The CDR3 coding sequence is TGCGCCAGCAGCTTGCTGGGACAGGCGAACACCGGGGAGCTGTTTTTT. The variable domain in full, with the rest retrieved from reference TRBV5-1 and TRBJ2-2, is KAGVTQTPRYLIKTRGQQVTLSCSPISGHRSVSWYQQTPGQGLQFLFEYFSETQRNKGNFPGRFSGRQFSNSRSEMNVSTLELGDSALYLCASSLLGQANTGELFFGEGSRLTVL.

J is TRBJ2-7 and V is TRBV7-8; D unresolved. V was trimmed by 2 bases and J by 2 bases, leaving 7 bases between them. From germline, CDR1 is SGHVS and CDR2 FQNEAQ. The CDR3 is 13 amino acids. CDR3 bases: TGTGCCAGCAGCTTACAGGCAGCCTACGAGCAGTACTTC. Its translation: CASSLQAAYEQYF.

This clone was seen only once. The chain carries TRBV11-2 and TRBJ2-7; 7 nucleotides line up with TRBD2. The CDR3 consists of 15 residues. Germline CDR1 SGHAT, CDR2 FQNNGV. V shed 1 base, J shed 4 bases, and the junction held 7 bases outside the gene matches. CDR3 sequence (DNA): TGTGCCAGCAGCTTAGTAGCGGGCGGCTTTTACGAGCAGTACTTC. Its protein product is CASSLVAGGFYEQYF.

The chain joins TRBV7-9 to TRBJ2-7; D unclear. The V end was cut by 2 bases, the J end by 6 bases, with 11 bases between. The CDR3 sequence is 13 residues long. CDR1 is SEHNR and CDR2 is FQNEAQ in the germline V gene (reference sequence). This CDR3 reads CASSLSSPAEQYF. The CDR3 DNA sequence: TGTGCCAGCAGCTTAAGTAGCCCCGCCGAGCAGTACTTC.

The genes are TRBV5-4 and TRBJ2-3; perhaps TRBD2 as D (5 bases). CDR1 and CDR2 (germline): SGHNT, YYREEE (reference sequence). V lost 0 bases and J lost 6, with 14 bases in between. The CDR3 is made up of 15 amino acids. The CDR3 nucleotides read TGTGCCAGCAGCTTGGATCCTAGCAGACGGGATACGCAGTATTTT. Residues: CASSLDPSRRDTQYF.

The chain combines TRBV11-1 with TRBJ2-7, with 7 bases aligning to TRBD1. Germline trimming cut 5 bases from V and 3 bases from J; bases unmatched to any gene: 4. The germline gives CDR1 SGHAT, CDR2 FQDESV (reference sequence). This CDR3 has 13 residues. The CDR3 loop is CASSPGQFYEQYF. CDR3 coding DNA: TGTGCCAGCAGCCCGGGACAGTTCTACGAGCAGTACTTC.